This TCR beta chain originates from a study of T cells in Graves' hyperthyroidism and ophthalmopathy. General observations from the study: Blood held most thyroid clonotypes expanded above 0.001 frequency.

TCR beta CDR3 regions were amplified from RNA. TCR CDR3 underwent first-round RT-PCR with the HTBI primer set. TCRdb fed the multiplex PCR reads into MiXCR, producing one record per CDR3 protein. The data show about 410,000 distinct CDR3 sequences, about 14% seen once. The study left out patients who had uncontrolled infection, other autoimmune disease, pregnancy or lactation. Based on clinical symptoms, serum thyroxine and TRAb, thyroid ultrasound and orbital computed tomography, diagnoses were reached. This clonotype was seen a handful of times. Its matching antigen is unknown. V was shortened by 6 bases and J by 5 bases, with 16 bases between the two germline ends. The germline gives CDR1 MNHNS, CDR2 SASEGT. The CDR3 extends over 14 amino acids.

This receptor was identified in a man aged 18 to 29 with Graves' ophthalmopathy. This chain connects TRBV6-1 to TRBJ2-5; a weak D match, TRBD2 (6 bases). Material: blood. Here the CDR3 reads CASSPSGGVETQYF. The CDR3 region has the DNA TGTGCCAGCAGCCCGAGTGGCGGGGTGGAGACCCAGTACTTC.